This passage covers 20 T cell receptor beta chains from one sample sequenced in a study of T cells after yellow fever vaccination. TCRdb reprocessed the 5' RACE reads via MiXCR and lists one record per CDR3 protein. This sample has about 350,000 distinct CDR3 sequences, with 8% to 9.5% found just once. The source material was PBMCs, sampled about 41 days after the first yellow fever vaccination. Receptors originate from a young man who received the YFV17D yellow fever vaccine.

The J gene is TRBJ2-1, the V gene TRBV7-9; D is possibly TRBD2 (5 bases). CDR1 SEHNR and CDR2 FQNEAQ come from the germline V gene (reference sequence). The V and J ends lost 8 bases and 7 bases respectively, with 15 bases between them. This CDR3 comprises 13 residues. CDR3 in amino acids: CASSELLVNEQFF. CDR3 coding DNA: TGTGCCAGCTCCGAATTACTAGTTAATGAGCAGTTCTTC. Full variable domain (missing parts from reference TRBV7-9 and TRBJ2-1): DTGVSQNPRHKITKRGQNVTFRCDPISEHNRLYWYRQTLGQGPEFLTYFQNEAQLEKSRLLSDRFSAERPKGSFSTLEIQRTEQGDSAMYLCASSELLVNEQFFGPGTRLTVL.

This clonotype has a handful of counts. The chain combines TRBV7-6 with TRBJ2-2; TRBD1 or TRBD2 may be the D gene (6 bases each). Germline V gives CDR1 SGHVS, CDR2 FNYEAQ. Trimming shortened V by 6 bases and J by 5 bases, and 19 bases separated the two germline ends. CDR3 length equals 16 residues. The CDR3 region is CASRMQEGGLTGELFF. The CDR3 coding sequence is TGTGCCAGCAGGATGCAGGAGGGGGGATTAACCGGGGAGCTGTTTTTT.

This clonotype was counted between two and nine times. This chain uses TRBV5-1 with TRBJ1-2; D is unclear. V lost 4 bases and J 3 bases, leaving 4 bases between the germline ends. The germline V gene encodes CDR1 SGHRS and CDR2 YFSETQ. This CDR3 has 11 amino acids. Written as DNA, the CDR3 is TGCGCCAGCAGCGCGGACTATGGCTACACCTTC. Translated, it gives CASSADYGYTF.

The chain has TRBV19 and TRBJ1-1; D uncertain. Per the germline V gene, CDR1 is LNHDA and CDR2 is SQIVND (reference sequence). This CDR3 comprises 13 residues. Trimming removed 3 bases at V and 5 bases at J, with 10 bases between. The CDR3 DNA sequence: TGTGCCAGTAGTATTAAGGTTGAGACTGAAGCTTTCTTT. This translates into CASSIKVETEAFF.

This clonotype has ten or more counts. The chain links TRBV25-1 to TRBJ2-5, with TRBD1 as a possible D gene (5 bases). V was shortened by 3 bases and J by 5 bases, with 13 bases between the two germline ends. Germline CDR1 is MGHDK and CDR2 is SYGVNS. The CDR3 covers 14 residues. For the CDR3, the DNA is TGTGCCAGCAGTGACCAGGGCACTGGCGAGACCCAGTACTTC. Protein product: CASSDQGTGETQYF.

This clonotype has only a few counts. This chain connects TRBV5-4 to TRBJ1-2; D is ambiguous. V was trimmed by 6 bases and J by 2 bases, leaving 14 bases between them. Per the germline V gene, CDR1 is SGHNT and CDR2 is YYREEE (reference sequence). This CDR3 has 14 residues. CDR3 nucleotides: TGTGCCAGCACCACTGCCGACTACAACTATGGCTACACCTTC. Amino acids: CASTTADYNYGYTF.

The rearrangement links TRBV6-5 to TRBJ2-5; D perhaps matches TRBD2 (5 bases). V dropped 0 bases and J dropped 5 bases, with 13 bases sitting between them. The CDR3 is made up of 15 amino acids. Germline CDR1 reads MNHEY; CDR2 reads SVGAGI. CDR3: CASSYSSTGWETQYF. CDR3 nucleotides: TGTGCCAGCAGTTACTCCAGTACGGGGTGGGAGACCCAGTACTTC.

The chain links TRBV20-1 to TRBJ2-1; possibly TRBD1 or TRBD2 for D (6 bases each). Germline V gives CDR1 DFQATT, CDR2 SNEGSKA (reference sequence). The CDR3 has 13 amino acids. The V end was cut by 4 bases, the J end by 11 bases, with 18 bases between. The CDR3 region is CSATQEGVGKQFF. The CDR3 DNA reads TGCAGTGCTACCCAGGAGGGGGTGGGGAAGCAGTTCTTC.

This rearrangement joins TRBV6-1 to TRBJ2-1; a possible D gene is TRBD2 (5 bases). The CDR3 length is 15 residues. The V end was cut by 7 bases, the J end by 0 bases, with 13 bases between. The V gene's germline CDR1 is MNHNS and CDR2 SASEGT. DNA for the CDR3: TGTGCCAGCAACCAACCGGGGAGCTCCTACAATGAGCAGTTCTTC. It is translated as CASNQPGSSYNEQFF.

V usage is TRBV12-3 or TRBV12-4 and J usage is TRBJ1-4; D is uncertain. The CDR3 length is 14 residues. Trimming removed 1 base at V and 6 bases at J, with 9 bases between. The CDR3 sequence: CASSLGGPDEKLFF. DNA of the CDR3: TGTGCCAGCAGTTTAGGGGGTCCTGATGAAAAACTGTTTTTT.

V usage is TRBV6-1 and J usage is TRBJ1-3; D remains unclear. This CDR3 region has 14 residues. Germline V gene data show CDR1 as MNHNS and CDR2 as SASEGT. V dropped 6 bases and J dropped 0 bases, with 9 bases sitting between them. CDR3 residues: CASRASISGNTIYF. Written as DNA, the CDR3 is TGTGCCAGCAGAGCAAGTATCTCTGGAAACACCATATATTTT.

The rearrangement joins TRBV2 to TRBJ2-1; D gene unclear. The V end was cut by 5 bases, the J end by 8 bases, with 13 bases between. The CDR3 loop spans 13 amino acids. Germline CDR1 SNHLY, CDR2 FYNNEI. The CDR3 here is CASSFHPIDEQFF. The CDR3, as DNA: TGTGCCAGCAGTTTCCACCCGATAGATGAGCAGTTCTTC.

This clonotype was seen more than once but under ten times. The chain is built from TRBV7-6 and TRBJ1-2; 11 positions agree with TRBD1. V gave up 1 base and J gave up 7 bases; unmatched junction bases: 5. The CDR3 consists of 15 residues. Looked up from germline, CDR1 is SGHVS and CDR2 is FNYEAQ. CDR3 residues: CASSLVGTGGTGYTF. The CDR3 region has the DNA TGTGCCAGCAGCTTAGTTGGGACAGGGGGAACTGGCTACACCTTC.

This rearrangement joins TRBV12-3 or TRBV12-4 to TRBJ1-1; D gene uncertain. The CDR3 is 13 amino acids. The V end lost 5 bases, the J end lost 3 bases, and 10 bases lay between the germline ends. Here the CDR3 DNA reads TGTGCCAGCAGTCGCAGACAAGACACTGAAGCTTTCTTT. Its protein product is CASSRRQDTEAFF.

The chain has TRBV5-4 and TRBJ1-2; D uncertain. The CDR3 totals 13 residues. Trimming removed 5 bases from V and 5 bases from J, with 13 bases in between. Germline CDR1 SGHNT, CDR2 YYREEE (reference sequence). The CDR3 nucleotides read TGTGCCAGCAGTCGTCCCGGGCCGTATGGCTACACCTTC. Protein: CASSRPGPYGYTF. The whole variable domain, filled in from reference TRBV5-4 and TRBJ1-2, reads ETGVTQSPTHLIKTRGQQVTLRCSSQSGHNTVSWYQQALGQGPQFIFQYYREEENGRGNFPPRFSGLQFPNYSSELNVNALELDDSALYLCASSRPGPYGYTFGSGTRLTVV.

The V and J genes are TRBV9 and TRBJ2-3; TRBD1 matches 10 bases. Germline-derived CDR1 and CDR2 are SGDLS and YYNGEE. V lost 5 bases and J lost 5; bases outside the gene matches: 8. The CDR3 loop spans 15 amino acids. For the CDR3, the DNA is TGTGCCAGCAGTTCCGGGACAGGGGTTGGAGATACGCAGTATTTT. Its protein is CASSSGTGVGDTQYF.

This clonotype was detected a few times. The V call is TRBV5-1, the J call TRBJ2-3; 7 bases are shared with TRBD2. Looked up from germline, CDR1 is SGHRS and CDR2 is YFSETQ. V lost 6 bases and J lost 4; bases outside the gene matches: 20. The CDR3 is 18 amino acids. Here the CDR3 reads CASTPLAGLPINPDTQYF. The CDR3 DNA reads as TGCGCCAGCACACCCTTAGCGGGCCTCCCAATAAACCCAGATACGCAGTATTTT.

V and J are TRBV3-1 and TRBJ1-2; D gene ambiguous. Per germline, CDR1 LGHDT and CDR2 YNNKEL (reference sequence). CDR3 size: 14 residues. V shed 3 bases and J shed 9 bases, with 17 bases lying between them. CDR3 DNA sequence: TGTGCCAGCAGCCATCGGCAACCGGCTGGGAGCTACACCTTC. Encoded protein: CASSHRQPAGSYTF.

This clonotype has a handful of counts. The V gene is TRBV29-1, the J gene TRBJ1-4; D is uncertain. CDR3 size: 12 residues. Germline V gives CDR1 SQVTM, CDR2 ANQGSEA. V lost 1 base, J lost 8 bases, and 8 bases lay in between. The CDR3 DNA is TGCAGCGTTGAAGCCTCCCCAGAAAAACTGTTTTTT. This encodes CSVEASPEKLFF.

This clonotype was seen at least ten times. The chain couples TRBV5-1 to TRBJ1-2; D is uncertain. Trimming pared 1 base from V and 2 bases from J, leaving 9 bases between. CDR1 is SGHRS, CDR2 YFSETQ, per germline. The CDR3 sequence is 14 residues long. CDR3 DNA: TGCGCCAGCAGCTTGTTTACGGAGAACTATGGCTACACCTTC. Its protein product is CASSLFTENYGYTF.